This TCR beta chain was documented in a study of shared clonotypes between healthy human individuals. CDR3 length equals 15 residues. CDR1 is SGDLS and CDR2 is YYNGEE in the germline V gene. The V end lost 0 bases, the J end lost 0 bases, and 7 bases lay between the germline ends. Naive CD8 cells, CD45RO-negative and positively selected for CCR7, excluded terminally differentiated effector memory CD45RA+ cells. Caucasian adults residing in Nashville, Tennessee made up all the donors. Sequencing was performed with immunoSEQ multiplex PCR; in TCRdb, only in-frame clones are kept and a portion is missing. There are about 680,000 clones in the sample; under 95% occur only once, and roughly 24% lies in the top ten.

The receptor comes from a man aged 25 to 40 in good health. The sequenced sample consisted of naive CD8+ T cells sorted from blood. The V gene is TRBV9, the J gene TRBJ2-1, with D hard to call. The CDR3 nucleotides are TGTGCCAGCAGCGTAGTACCAAACTCCTACAATGAGCAGTTCTTC. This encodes CASSVVPNSYNEQFF. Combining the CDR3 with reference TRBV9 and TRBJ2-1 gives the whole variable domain DSGVTQTPKHLITATGQRVTLRCSPRSGDLSVYWYQQSLDQGLQFLIQYYNGEERAKGNILERFSAQQFPDLHSELNLSSLELGDSALYFCASSVVPNSYNEQFFGPGTRLTVL.